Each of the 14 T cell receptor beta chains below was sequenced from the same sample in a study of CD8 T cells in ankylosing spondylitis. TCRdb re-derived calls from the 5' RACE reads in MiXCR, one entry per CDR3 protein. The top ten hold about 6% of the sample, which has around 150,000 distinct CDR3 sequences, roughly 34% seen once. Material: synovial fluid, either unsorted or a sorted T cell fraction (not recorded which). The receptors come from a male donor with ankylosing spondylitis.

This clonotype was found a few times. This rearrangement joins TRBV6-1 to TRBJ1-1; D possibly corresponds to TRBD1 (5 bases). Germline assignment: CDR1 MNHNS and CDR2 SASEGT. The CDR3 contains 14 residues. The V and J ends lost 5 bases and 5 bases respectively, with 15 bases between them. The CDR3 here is CASSRLGRRTEAFF. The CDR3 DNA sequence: TGTGCCAGCAGTCGATTGGGGCGCAGAACTGAAGCTTTCTTT.

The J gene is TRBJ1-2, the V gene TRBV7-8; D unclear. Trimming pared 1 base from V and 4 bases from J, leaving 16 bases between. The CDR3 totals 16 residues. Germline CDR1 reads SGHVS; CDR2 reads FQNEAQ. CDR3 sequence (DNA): TGTGCCAGCAGCTTAGACCCAACTACCAGCGTCTATGGCTACACCTTC. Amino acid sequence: CASSLDPTTSVYGYTF. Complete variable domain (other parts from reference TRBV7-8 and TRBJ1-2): GAGVSQSPRYKVAKRGQDVALRCDPISGHVSLFWYQQALGQGPEFLTYFQNEAQLDKSGLPSDRFFAERPEGSVSTLKIQRTQQEDSAVYLCASSLDPTTSVYGYTFGSGTRLTVV.

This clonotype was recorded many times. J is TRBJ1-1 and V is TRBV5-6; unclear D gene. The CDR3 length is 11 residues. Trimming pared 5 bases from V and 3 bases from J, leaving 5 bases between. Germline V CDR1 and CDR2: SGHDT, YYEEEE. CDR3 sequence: CASSDYTEAFF. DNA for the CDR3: TGTGCCAGCAGTGATTACACTGAAGCTTTCTTT. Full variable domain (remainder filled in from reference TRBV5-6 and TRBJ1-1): DAGVTQSPTHLIKTRGQQVTLRCSPKSGHDTVSWYQQALGQGPQFIFQYYEEEERQRGNFPDRFSGHQFPNYSSELNVNALLLGDSALYLCASSDYTEAFFGQGTRLTVV.

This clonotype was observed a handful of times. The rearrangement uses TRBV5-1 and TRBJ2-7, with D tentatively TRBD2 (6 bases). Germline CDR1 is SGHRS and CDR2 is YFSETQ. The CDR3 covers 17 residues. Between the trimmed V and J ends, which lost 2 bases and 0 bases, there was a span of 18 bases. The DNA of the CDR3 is TGCGCCAGCAGCTTATCGCCCGGGGGAGACCTCTCCTACGAGCAGTACTTC. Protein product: CASSLSPGGDLSYEQYF. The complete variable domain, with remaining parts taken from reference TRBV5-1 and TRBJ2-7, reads KAGVTQTPRYLIKTRGQQVTLSCSPISGHRSVSWYQQTPGQGLQFLFEYFSETQRNKGNFPGRFSGRQFSNSRSEMNVSTLELGDSALYLCASSLSPGGDLSYEQYFGPGTRLTVT.

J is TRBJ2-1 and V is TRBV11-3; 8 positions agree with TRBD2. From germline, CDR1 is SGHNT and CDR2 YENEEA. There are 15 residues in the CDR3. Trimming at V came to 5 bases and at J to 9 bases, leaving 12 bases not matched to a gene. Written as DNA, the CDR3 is TGTGCCAGCAGCCGGGGGGCGGGAGGCCTGGGTGAGCAGTTCTTC. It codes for CASSRGAGGLGEQFF.

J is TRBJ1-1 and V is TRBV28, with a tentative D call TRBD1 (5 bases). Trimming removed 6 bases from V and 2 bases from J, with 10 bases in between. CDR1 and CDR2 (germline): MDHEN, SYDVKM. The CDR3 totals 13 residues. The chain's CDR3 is CASRRGTNTEAFF. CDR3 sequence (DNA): TGTGCCAGCAGAAGGGGTACAAACACTGAAGCTTTCTTT.

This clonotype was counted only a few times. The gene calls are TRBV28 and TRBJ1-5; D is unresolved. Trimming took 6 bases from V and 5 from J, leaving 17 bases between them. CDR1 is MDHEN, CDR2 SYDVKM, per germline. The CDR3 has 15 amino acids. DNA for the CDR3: TGTGCCAGCAGCCGGGTTTACAGTGGCGATCAGCCCCAGCATTTT. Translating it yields CASSRVYSGDQPQHF. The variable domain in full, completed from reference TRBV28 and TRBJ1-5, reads DVKVTQSSRYLVKRTGEKVFLECVQDMDHENMFWYRQDPGLGLRLIYFSYDVKMKEKGDIPEGYSVSREKKERFSLILESASTNQTSMYLCASSRVYSGDQPQHFGDGTRLSIL.

CDR3 nucleotide sequence: TGTGCCAGCAGCTTGGAGGCCCTCGGATCCCTCCACTTT. As protein: CASSLEALGSLHF. This chain connects TRBV5-6 to TRBJ1-6; D ambiguous. Trimming removed 0 bases from V and 14 bases from J, with 12 bases in between. The CDR3 runs 13 residues. Germline CDR1 and CDR2: SGHDT and YYEEEE.

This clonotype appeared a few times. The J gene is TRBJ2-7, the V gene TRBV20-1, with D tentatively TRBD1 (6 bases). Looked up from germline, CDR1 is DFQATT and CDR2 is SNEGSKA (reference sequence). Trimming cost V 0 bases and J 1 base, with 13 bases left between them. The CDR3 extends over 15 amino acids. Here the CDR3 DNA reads TGCAGTGCTAGAGAAACAGGGCTCCTTTCCTACGAGCAGTACTTC. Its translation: CSARETGLLSYEQYF.

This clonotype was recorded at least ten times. CDR3 region: CASSRYRYNEQFF. CDR3 DNA sequence: TGTGCCAGCAGTCGGTACAGGTACAATGAGCAGTTCTTC. The chain uses TRBV28 and TRBJ2-1; weak D call: TRBD1 (5 bases). Between the trimmed V and J ends, which lost 5 bases and 4 bases, there was a span of 9 bases. The CDR3 has 13 residues. Germline CDR1 is MDHEN and CDR2 is SYDVKM.

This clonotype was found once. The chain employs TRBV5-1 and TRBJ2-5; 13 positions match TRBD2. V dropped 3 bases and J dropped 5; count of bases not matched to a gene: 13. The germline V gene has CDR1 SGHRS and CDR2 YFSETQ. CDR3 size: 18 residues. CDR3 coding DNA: TGCGCCAGCAGCTCCTCTGGGACTAGCGGGACGGTCAGGGAGACCCAGTACTTC. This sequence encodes CASSSSGTSGTVRETQYF.

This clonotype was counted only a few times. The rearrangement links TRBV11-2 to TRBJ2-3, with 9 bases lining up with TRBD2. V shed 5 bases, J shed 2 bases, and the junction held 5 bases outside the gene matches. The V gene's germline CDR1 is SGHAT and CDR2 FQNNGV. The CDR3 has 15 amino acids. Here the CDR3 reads CASSPLAGITDTQYF. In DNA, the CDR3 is TGTGCCAGCAGCCCCCTAGCGGGGATCACAGATACGCAGTATTTT. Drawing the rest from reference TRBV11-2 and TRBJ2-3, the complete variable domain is EAGVAQSPRYKIIEKRQSVAFWCNPISGHATLYWYQQILGQGPKLLIQFQNNGVVDDSQLPKDRFSAERLKGVDSTLKIQPAKLEDSAVYLCASSPLAGITDTQYFGPGTRLTVL.

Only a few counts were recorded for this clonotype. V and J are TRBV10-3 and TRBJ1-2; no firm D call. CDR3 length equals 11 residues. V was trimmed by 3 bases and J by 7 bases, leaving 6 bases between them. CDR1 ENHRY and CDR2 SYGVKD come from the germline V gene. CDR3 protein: CAISEKGGYTF. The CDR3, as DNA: TGTGCCATCAGTGAAAAAGGTGGCTACACCTTC.

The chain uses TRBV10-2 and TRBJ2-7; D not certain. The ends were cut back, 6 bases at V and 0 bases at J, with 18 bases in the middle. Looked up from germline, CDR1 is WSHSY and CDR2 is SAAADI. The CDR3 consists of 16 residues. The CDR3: CASRKSPGKDSYEQYF. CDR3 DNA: TGCGCCAGCAGGAAGTCCCCAGGAAAAGACTCCTACGAGCAGTACTTC.